This passage covers 25 T cell receptor beta chains from one sample sequenced in a study of T cell responses to AZD1222 COVID-19 vaccine. Here immunoSEQ multiplex PCR was the method, and the copy in TCRdb shows in-frame clones only, minus some. Among over 200,000 clones, roughly 94% were seen once, and the ten largest hold about 1.5%. The input for sequencing was peripheral blood, taken 28 days after the second dose of the MenACWY control vaccine. These TCRs come from an adult who received the MenACWY meningococcal vaccine as a control.

The V gene is TRBV6-5, the J gene TRBJ2-1; the D gene is possibly TRBD2 (6 bases). Deletions cut 0 bases from V and 7 bases from J, with 10 bases between. Germline V lookup: CDR1 MNHEY, CDR2 SVGAGI. This CDR3 is 14 amino acids long. CDR3 DNA: TGTGCCAGCAGTTACTCGGCTGGGAGGAATGAGCAGTTCTTC. Translating it yields CASSYSAGRNEQFF.

The genes are TRBV19 and TRBJ1-1; 7 bases agree with TRBD1. The V gene end was trimmed by 3 bases and the J gene end by 3 bases; junction bases not matched to a gene: 4. The CDR3 runs 14 residues. The germline CDR1 and CDR2 sequences are LNHDA and SQIVND (reference sequence). This CDR3 reads CASSIRGGHTEAFF. The CDR3 bases are TGTGCCAGTAGTATTAGAGGGGGCCACACTGAAGCTTTCTTT.

This clone appeared once. The chain links TRBV6-2 or TRBV6-3 to TRBJ1-1; D uncertain. CDR1 MNHEY and CDR2 SVGEGT come from the germline V gene. CDR3 size: 13 residues. V was pared by 0 bases and J by 3 bases, with 5 bases between. For the CDR3, the DNA is TGTGCCAGCAGTTACTCGGGTTACACTGAAGCTTTCTTT. This translates into CASSYSGYTEAFF.

The chain combines TRBV28 with TRBJ1-4; 9 bases line up with TRBD1. The V and J ends lost 4 bases and 7 bases, in that order; junction bases with no gene match: 28. CDR1 and CDR2 from the germline V gene are MDHEN and SYDVKM. This CDR3 contains 22 residues. CDR3: CASSSPPGTGTYERMNFEKLFF. In DNA, the CDR3 is TGTGCCAGCAGTTCCCCCCCCGGGACAGGGACATATGAAAGAATGAATTTTGAAAAACTGTTTTTT.

This clone was counted once. The chain recombines TRBV13 with TRBJ1-4; TRBD1 matches 10 bases. CDR3 size: 15 residues. The ends lost 5 bases at V and 7 bases at J; junction bases unmatched: 7. The germline CDR1 and CDR2 sequences are PRHDT and FYEKMQ (reference sequence). CDR3 DNA: TGTGCCAGCAGCCCAGGACAGGGGGTTAGTGAAAAACTGTTTTTT. It translates to CASSPGQGVSEKLFF.

The gene calls are TRBV3-1 (or the pseudogene TRBV3-2) and TRBJ1-6, with D possibly TRBD1 on 5 matching bases. Trimming removed 3 bases from V and 9 bases from J, with 15 bases in between. The germline gives CDR1 LGHDT, CDR2 YNNKEL (reference sequence). The CDR3 contains 15 residues. The CDR3 reads CASSQTEALGSPLHF. Here the CDR3 DNA reads TGTGCCAGCAGCCAGACAGAAGCACTCGGTTCACCCCTCCACTTT.

The chain joins TRBV30 to TRBJ2-7, with 9 bases identical to TRBD2. Trimming cost V 3 bases and J 3 bases; bases outside gene matches: 3. The CDR3 spans 13 residues. Germline lookup yields CDR1 GTSNPN and CDR2 SVGIG (reference sequence). CDR3: CAWSLAGDYEQYF. In DNA form, the CDR3 reads TGTGCCTGGAGCTTAGCGGGAGACTACGAGCAGTACTTC.

The DNA of the CDR3 is TGCGCCAGCAGCTTGGGGACGATAACCTACGAGCAGTACTTC. It is translated as CASSLGTITYEQYF. V and J are TRBV5-1 and TRBJ2-7; D call uncertain. The CDR3 runs 14 residues. V was pared by 0 bases and J by 2 bases, with 9 bases between. Germline-derived CDR1 and CDR2 are SGHRS and YFSETQ.

The J gene is TRBJ2-5, the V gene TRBV6-5; D is undetermined. Germline V gives CDR1 MNHEY, CDR2 SVGAGI. This CDR3 has 16 residues. V lost 0 bases to trimming and J lost 5 bases, with 16 bases between them. CDR3 protein: CASSYSEIGSPETQYF. The CDR3 bases are TGTGCCAGCAGTTACTCTGAGATTGGGTCCCCCGAGACCCAGTACTTC.

This chain uses TRBV29-1 with TRBJ2-7; 13 bases map to TRBD2. V lost 5 bases and J lost 3; bases outside the gene matches: 4. The CDR3 is 14 amino acids. Germline V gene lookup returns CDR1 SQVTM and CDR2 ANQGSEA. CDR3 sequence: CSVTGTSGIYEQYF. DNA for the CDR3: TGCAGCGTTACCGGGACTAGCGGGATCTACGAGCAGTACTTC.

The gene calls are TRBV28 and TRBJ1-3; D not resolved. The germline V gene encodes CDR1 MDHEN and CDR2 SYDVKM. The CDR3 consists of 14 residues. V was clipped by 3 bases and J by 3 bases, with 9 bases between them. The CDR3 sequence is CASSLGRIGNTIYF. The DNA of the CDR3 is TGTGCCAGCAGTTTGGGGAGGATTGGAAACACCATATATTTT.

This chain joins TRBV28 and TRBJ2-5; 8 bases line up with TRBD1. This CDR3 contains 14 residues. The germline V gene encodes CDR1 MDHEN and CDR2 SYDVKM. Trimming took 5 bases from V and 2 from J; bases not matched to a gene: 4. The CDR3 DNA follows: TGTGCCAGCAGTGCCAGGACAGGGCAAGAGACCCAGTACTTC. Residues: CASSARTGQETQYF.

Only one count was recorded for this clone. The chain couples TRBV9 to TRBJ1-2, with no clear D. This CDR3 region has 15 residues. Germline V gives CDR1 SGDLS, CDR2 YYNGEE. The V and J ends lost 3 bases and 0 bases respectively, with 12 bases between them. The DNA for the CDR3 is TGTGCCAGCAGCGCAAACAGTCTCGCTAACTATGGCTACACCTTC. Amino acids: CASSANSLANYGYTF.

The V gene is TRBV5-4, the J gene TRBJ1-4, with 9 nucleotides matching TRBD1. The length of the CDR3 is 15 residues. Trimming at V came to 5 bases and at J to 8 bases, leaving 10 bases not matched to a gene. Germline V lookup: CDR1 SGHNT, CDR2 YYREEE (reference sequence). CDR3 in DNA: TGTGCCAGCAGTTCAACACAGGGGGCGCGGGAAAAACTGTTTTTT. Translating gives CASSSTQGAREKLFF.

The J gene is TRBJ1-2, the V gene TRBV9, with a tentative D call TRBD1 (6 bases). Trimming shortened V by 3 bases and J by 4 bases, and 19 bases separated the two germline ends. The germline gives CDR1 SGDLS, CDR2 YYNGEE. The CDR3 runs 16 residues. The CDR3, as DNA: TGTGCCAGCAGCGACAACCGGGACAACCCCACCTATGGCTACACCTTC. It yields the protein CASSDNRDNPTYGYTF. The full variable domain, its missing parts supplied by reference TRBV9 and TRBJ1-2, is DSGVTQTPKHLITATGQRVTLRCSPRSGDLSVYWYQQSLDQGLQFLIQYYNGEERAKGNILERFSAQQFPDLHSELNLSSLELGDSALYFCASSDNRDNPTYGYTFGSGTRLTVV.

The chain uses TRBV25-1 and TRBJ1-4, with D unclear. CDR3 length: 15 residues. Trimming stripped 2 bases from V and 6 bases from J, with 13 bases between. Germline assignment: CDR1 MGHDK and CDR2 SYGVNS. CDR3 DNA: TGTGCCAGCAGTGAACCGTGGGCCGGGGATGAAAAACTGTTTTTT. Protein product: CASSEPWAGDEKLFF.

This sequence joins TRBV7-2 and TRBJ1-2, with TRBD1 identical over 8 bases. The CDR3 covers 17 residues. Germline V gene lookup returns CDR1 SGHTA and CDR2 FQGNSA. V shed 5 bases, J shed 1 base, and the junction held 12 bases outside the gene matches. The chain's CDR3 is CASSPRGTGALNYGYTF. In nucleotides, the CDR3 is TGTGCCAGCAGCCCCCGGGGGACAGGAGCTCTTAACTATGGCTACACCTTC.

The V call is TRBV6-6, the J call TRBJ2-7; a possible D gene is TRBD1 (6 bases). Germline V CDR1 and CDR2: MNHNY, SVGAGI (reference sequence). The CDR3 is 17 residues long. V was clipped by 5 bases and J by 4 bases, with 24 bases between them. The CDR3 DNA follows: TGTGCCAGCAGTCGGTCGGGACCTACAGGGCTCTTTTACGAGCAGTACTTC. Amino acids: CASSRSGPTGLFYEQYF.

This chain joins TRBV2 and TRBJ2-1; 8 bases line up with TRBD2. CDR1 and CDR2 from the germline V gene are SNHLY and FYNNEI. V was clipped by 6 bases and J by 0 bases; unmatched bases: 4. This CDR3 region has 15 residues. In DNA, the CDR3 is TGTGCCAGCAGAGTAGCGGGGAGCTCCTACAATGAGCAGTTCTTC. It specifies CASRVAGSSYNEQFF.

Here the CDR3 DNA reads TGTGCCAGTAGTATAGTCGGGACAGGGGCAAGTCAGCCCCAGCATTTT. Translation: CASSIVGTGASQPQHF. This chain joins TRBV19 and TRBJ1-5, with 10 bases identical to TRBD1. The CDR3 extends over 16 amino acids. The V gene end was trimmed by 1 base and the J gene end by 6 bases; junction bases not matched to a gene: 6. CDR1 LNHDA and CDR2 SQIVND come from the germline V gene (reference sequence).

The rearrangement joins TRBV5-1 to TRBJ2-1; 10 nucleotides match TRBD1. The CDR3 loop spans 16 amino acids. V lost 0 bases to trimming and J lost 4 bases; unmatched junction nucleotides: 4. CDR1 and CDR2 (germline): SGHRS, YFSETQ. CDR3 DNA: TGCGCCAGCAGCTTGGACCCGGGACAGGGGTACAATGAGCAGTTCTTC. Its translation: CASSLDPGQGYNEQFF.

Concerning this clone itself: Other DNA sequences of this sample code for an identical CDR3. V usage is TRBV27 and J usage is TRBJ2-7; unclear D gene. Germline V gives CDR1 MNHEY, CDR2 SMNVEV (reference sequence). V was trimmed by 3 bases and J by 1 base, leaving 10 bases between them. The length of the CDR3 is 14 residues. CDR3 residues: CASSLGGPSYEQYF. CDR3 nucleotide sequence: TGTGCCAGCAGTTTGGGTGGGCCTTCCTACGAGCAGTACTTC.

The chain employs TRBV24-1 and TRBJ2-1; D perhaps matches TRBD2 (5 bases). The CDR3 is made up of 12 amino acids. V shed 4 bases and J shed 7 bases, with 7 bases lying between them. CDR1 is KGHDR and CDR2 is SFDVKD in the germline V gene. The CDR3 coding sequence is TGTGCCACCAGTGAATCGGGGAATGAGCAGTTCTTC. Encoded protein: CATSESGNEQFF.

The rearrangement links TRBV19 to TRBJ2-7, with 10 bases fitting TRBD1. The ends lost 5 bases at V and 2 bases at J; junction bases unmatched: 3. This CDR3 region has 14 residues. Germline V gene data show CDR1 as LNHDA and CDR2 as SQIVND (reference sequence). CDR3 sequence: CASSFGTGAYEQYF. The CDR3 nucleotides are TGTGCCAGTAGTTTCGGGACAGGGGCCTACGAGCAGTACTTC.

The chain links TRBV7-9 to TRBJ1-1; a weak D match, TRBD1 (5 bases). The V and J ends lost 6 bases and 5 bases respectively, with 13 bases between them. The CDR3 spans 13 residues. Germline V gene lookup returns CDR1 SEHNR and CDR2 FQNEAQ (reference sequence). The CDR3 sequence: CASRRDGRTEAFF. CDR3 coding DNA: TGTGCCAGCAGACGGGACGGAAGGACTGAAGCTTTCTTT.